Following are 30 T cell receptor beta chains from one sample sequenced in a study of OX40 agonist ivuxolimab in advanced cancers. TCRdb keeps only in-frame clones here, not all; method: immunoSEQ multiplex PCR. The sample has approximately 25,000 clones, roughly 77% seen once. The sequencing here drew on CD4+ or CD8+ T cells sorted from blood, taken in a trial of the OX40 agonist ivuxolimab. The receptors derive from an adult with an advanced solid tumor such as melanoma, head and neck, liver or kidney cancer.

This clone turned up a few times. The rearrangement links TRBV10-3 to TRBJ1-6, with a weak D call TRBD1 (6 bases). Germline loops: CDR1 ENHRY, CDR2 SYGVKD. Between the trimmed V and J ends, which lost 2 bases and 6 bases, there was a span of 8 bases. The CDR3 runs to 14 residues. The CDR3 DNA follows: TGTGCCATCAGTGAGCCGGACAGTAATTCACCCCTCCACTTT. Translation gives CAISEPDSNSPLHF.

This chain connects TRBV7-9 to TRBJ1-1; D perhaps matches TRBD1 (6 bases). Between the trimmed V and J ends, which lost 3 bases and 9 bases, there was a span of 14 bases. From germline, CDR1 is SEHNR and CDR2 FQNEAQ (reference sequence). The CDR3 runs to 13 residues. The CDR3 reads CASSLVNRAKAFF. The CDR3 nucleotides read TGTGCCAGCAGCTTGGTAAACAGGGCTAAAGCTTTCTTT.

This rearrangement joins TRBV30 to TRBJ1-2; D might be TRBD1 (5 bases). CDR3 size: 14 residues. In germline, CDR1 is GTSNPN, CDR2 SVGIG (reference sequence). V dropped 2 bases and J dropped 4 bases, with 14 bases sitting between them. The CDR3 region has the DNA TGTGCCTGGAGTCCCTTGCGGGGGATCTATGGCTACACCTTC. Its translation: CAWSPLRGIYGYTF.

This clone was seen more than once but under ten times. The rearrangement joins TRBV4-2 to TRBJ1-5; 8 bases agree with TRBD1. CDR3 size: 15 residues. V was pared by 4 bases and J by 6 bases, with 8 bases of the junction left unmatched. Germline V gives CDR1 LGHNA, CDR2 YNFKEQ. CDR3 DNA: TGTGCCAGCAGCCCTACTTGGACAGGGACTCAGCCCCAGCATTTT. Translating gives CASSPTWTGTQPQHF.

This clone was picked up a small number of times. The chain combines TRBV7-6 with TRBJ2-5; D call uncertain. The CDR3 runs 15 residues. V lost 1 base to trimming and J lost 4 bases, with 13 bases between them. Germline loops: CDR1 SGHVS, CDR2 FNYEAQ. For the CDR3, the DNA is TGTGCCAGCAGCTTAGAATATGGGGTAGGAGAGACCCAGTACTTC. Protein sequence: CASSLEYGVGETQYF.

The V gene is TRBV27, the J gene TRBJ2-7, with 7 bases lining up with TRBD1. V dropped 2 bases and J dropped 2; count of bases not matched to a gene: 0. This CDR3 contains 13 residues. Germline loops: CDR1 MNHEY, CDR2 SMNVEV (reference sequence). DNA for the CDR3: TGTGCCAGCAGTTTACAGGGGGCCTACGAGCAGTACTTC. Translated: CASSLQGAYEQYF.

This chain joins TRBV5-1 and TRBJ1-6; D call uncertain. Germline V gives CDR1 SGHRS, CDR2 YFSETQ. The CDR3 spans 14 residues. Trimming removed 0 bases at V and 5 bases at J, with 6 bases between. The CDR3 DNA reads as TGCGCCAGCAGCTTGGTTCCAGATAATTCACCCCTCCACTTT. Amino acid sequence: CASSLVPDNSPLHF.

This chain connects TRBV6-4 to TRBJ2-3; no reliable D call. The CDR3 runs to 15 residues. The germline V gene encodes CDR1 MRHNA and CDR2 SNTAGT. V dropped 3 bases and J dropped 2 bases, with 12 bases sitting between them. CDR3 amino acids: CASSDEAALTDTQYF. The DNA for the CDR3 is TGTGCCAGCAGTGATGAGGCGGCCCTCACAGATACGCAGTATTTT.

The gene calls are TRBV9 and TRBJ1-2, with D unclear. The CDR3 is made up of 12 amino acids. CDR1 is SGDLS and CDR2 is YYNGEE in the germline V gene. V was cut by 4 bases and J by 3 bases, with 7 bases left in between. The CDR3 here is CASSTKHYGYTF. The CDR3 DNA reads as TGTGCCAGCAGCACTAAGCACTATGGCTACACCTTC.

The chain's CDR3 is CSVEVGRLEQYF. The CDR3 DNA sequence: TGCAGCGTTGAAGTCGGAAGACTCGAGCAGTACTTC. The chain is built from TRBV29-1 and TRBJ2-7; no definite D call. The ends were cut back, 1 base at V and 6 bases at J, with 10 bases in the middle. Germline assignment: CDR1 SQVTM and CDR2 ANQGSEA. The CDR3 runs to 12 residues.

The gene calls are TRBV30 and TRBJ1-5; 7 bases are shared with TRBD1. Germline values: CDR1 GTSNPN, CDR2 SVGIG (reference sequence). The trim removed 3 bases at V and 9 bases at J, leaving 5 bases unmatched. The CDR3 has 12 amino acids. CDR3 sequence (DNA): TGTGCCTGGAGCCCCCAGGGGGGGCCCCAGCATTTT. Translating it yields CAWSPQGGPQHF. The whole variable domain, remainder taken from reference TRBV30 and TRBJ1-5, is SQTIHQWPATLVQPVGSPLSLECTVEGTSNPNLYWYRQAAGRGLQLLFYSVGIGQISSEVPQNLSASRPQDRQFILSSKKLLLSDSGFYLCAWSPQGGPQHFGDGTRLSIL.

Concerning this clone itself: A read error may account for a junction end that differs from germline. J is TRBJ1-5 and V is TRBV10-3; D is possibly TRBD1 (5 bases). This CDR3 has 14 residues. Looked up from germline, CDR1 is ENHRY and CDR2 is SYGVKD. The CDR3 nucleotides read TGTGCCAGCAGTTATAGGGGTAGCAATCAGCCCCAGCATTTT. Translation gives CASSYRGSNQPQHF.

This chain connects TRBV28 to TRBJ1-1; D not resolved. The CDR3 has 12 amino acids. Trimming removed 3 bases at V and 1 base at J, with 3 bases between. Per germline, CDR1 MDHEN and CDR2 SYDVKM. The CDR3 reads CASSFSNTEAFF. The CDR3 DNA follows: TGTGCCAGCAGTTTTTCGAACACTGAAGCTTTCTTT.

The rearrangement uses TRBV5-1 and TRBJ2-7; a possible D gene is TRBD1 (6 bases). Germline CDR1 is SGHRS and CDR2 is YFSETQ. This CDR3 contains 15 residues. The ends were cut back, 2 bases at V and 5 bases at J, with 17 bases in the middle. The CDR3 nucleotides are TGCGCCAGCAGCTTTGACAGGAGCCGTTCGGACGAGCAGTACTTC. Translated, it gives CASSFDRSRSDEQYF.

As for this clone: Sequence at one end of the junction differs from germline and may be a read error. This CDR3 is CASSLGREYNEQFF. CDR3 sequence (DNA): TGTGCTAGCAGCTTAGGAAGGGAGTACAATGAGCAGTTCTTC. The gene calls are TRBV7-7 and TRBJ2-1, with D possibly being TRBD2 (5 bases). The CDR3 runs 14 residues. Germline CDR1 and CDR2: SSHAT and FNYEAQ (reference sequence).

The J gene is TRBJ2-2, the V gene TRBV15; D possibly corresponds to TRBD1 (5 bases). The CDR3 length is 15 residues. V was clipped by 5 bases and J by 2 bases, with 12 bases between them. Germline assignment: CDR1 LNHNV and CDR2 YYDKDF (reference sequence). This CDR3 reads CATSPQTANTGELFF. The CDR3 region has the DNA TGTGCCACCAGCCCTCAGACAGCCAACACCGGGGAGCTGTTTTTT.

This sequence joins TRBV30 and TRBJ2-7, with 7 nucleotides matching TRBD1. The CDR3 runs 14 residues. With V trimmed by 3 bases and J by 0 bases, 5 bases remained unmatched. The germline gives CDR1 GTSNPN, CDR2 SVGIG (reference sequence). CDR3: CAWRGQQPSYEQYF. The CDR3 nucleotides read TGTGCCTGGAGGGGACAGCAACCCTCCTACGAGCAGTACTTC.

V and J are TRBV6-5 and TRBJ1-1, with D possibly matching TRBD1 (6 bases). Germline CDR1 is MNHEY and CDR2 is SVGAGI. V was pared by 0 bases and J by 11 bases, with 16 bases between. The CDR3 length is 14 residues. CDR3 in DNA: TGTGCCAGCAGTTACTCGGAACAGGGTAATAGGGCTTTCTTT. This codes for CASSYSEQGNRAFF.

V and J are TRBV7-2 and TRBJ1-1, with TRBD1 matching 9 bases. Germline CDR1 SGHTA, CDR2 FQGNSA. V shed 1 base and J 4 bases; nucleotides not matched to a gene: 4. This CDR3 spans 15 amino acids. DNA for the CDR3: TGTGCCAGCAGCTTAGTGACAGGGGGGACCACTGAAGCTTTCTTT. Protein: CASSLVTGGTTEAFF.

The chain carries TRBV18 and TRBJ2-1, with unresolved D. CDR3 length: 15 amino acids. The V and J ends lost 0 bases and 9 bases respectively, with 15 bases between them. CDR1 is KGHSH and CDR2 is LQKENI in the germline V gene. CDR3 DNA sequence: TGTGCCAGCTCACCACCCCTGGCTCGGCCGAGTGAGCAGTTCTTC. Translated: CASSPPLARPSEQFF.

V and J are TRBV30 and TRBJ2-5; D could derive from TRBD1 or TRBD2 (5 bases each). V was trimmed by 0 bases and J by 5 bases, leaving 25 bases between them. CDR1 GTSNPN and CDR2 SVGIG come from the germline V gene (reference sequence). The CDR3 covers 18 residues. The CDR3 here is CAWSVALGRGIRSETQYF. CDR3 coding DNA: TGTGCCTGGAGTGTGGCCCTAGGTCGGGGCATAAGGTCGGAGACCCAGTACTTC.

V is TRBV5-1 and J is TRBJ1-4, with 8 bases aligning to TRBD1. Germline V lookup: CDR1 SGHRS, CDR2 YFSETQ. This CDR3 comprises 14 residues. After removal of 4 bases from V and 5 bases from J, the junction contained 4 bases not matched to a gene. CDR3 amino acids: CASSRDRPNEKLFF. The CDR3 bases are TGCGCCAGCAGCCGGGACAGGCCCAATGAAAAACTGTTTTTT.

The chain recombines TRBV29-1 with TRBJ1-2, with no clear D. Trimming removed 4 bases from V and 4 bases from J, with 4 bases in between. Germline V CDR1 and CDR2: SQVTM, ANQGSEA. This CDR3 is 10 amino acids long. The CDR3 protein is CSVASYGYTF. In nucleotides, the CDR3 is TGCAGCGTTGCCAGCTATGGCTACACCTTC.

The genes are TRBV9 and TRBJ2-7; 9 nucleotides line up with TRBD2. The length of the CDR3 is 16 residues. Trimming at V came to 4 bases and at J to 2 bases, leaving 10 bases not matched to a gene. The germline gives CDR1 SGDLS, CDR2 YYNGEE. The CDR3 region is CASSPEAGGMPYEQYF. CDR3 in DNA: TGTGCCAGCAGCCCCGAAGCGGGGGGTATGCCCTACGAGCAGTACTTC.

This rearrangement joins TRBV4-1 to TRBJ2-5; D is unresolved. Germline CDR1 is MGHRA and CDR2 is YSYEKL. There are 16 residues in the CDR3. Trimming stripped 1 base from V and 2 bases from J, with 14 bases between. CDR3 DNA: TGCGCCAGCAGCCAAGTTCCCCGACGGATACAAGAGACCCAGTACTTC. As protein: CASSQVPRRIQETQYF.

A word on this clone: Because the CDR3 is missing its conserved closing phenylalanine or tryptophan, this is likely a read error. The DNA is omitted, as the CDR3 cannot be located on it reliably, and the CDR3 follows TCRdb's listing. CDR3 amino acids: CASSPTLKREFSGL. The chain combines TRBV28 with TRBJ2-7; the listed D gene, TRBD2, was not tested against the DNA. Including both end residues, the CDR3 is 14 amino acids long. The germline V gene encodes CDR1 MDHEN and CDR2 SYDVKM.

The chain links TRBV7-9 to TRBJ2-4; D is tentatively TRBD1 or TRBD2 (5 bases each). Trimming took 4 bases from V and 6 from J, leaving 13 bases between them. CDR3 size: 14 residues. CDR1 is SEHNR, CDR2 FQNEAQ, per germline (reference sequence). The CDR3 nucleotides are TGTGCCAGCAGCTCAGGGAGTCGGGGAAACATTCAGTACTTC. This translates into CASSSGSRGNIQYF.

Only one count was recorded for this clone. The gene calls are TRBV7-9 and TRBJ2-2; D gene unclear. From germline, CDR1 is SEHNR and CDR2 FQNEAQ (reference sequence). The CDR3 extends over 13 amino acids. Trimming shortened V by 1 base and J by 6 bases, and 6 bases separated the two germline ends. The chain's CDR3 is CASSLVGAGELFF. In nucleotides, the CDR3 is TGTGCCAGCAGCTTAGTTGGGGCCGGGGAGCTGTTTTTT.

The gene calls are TRBV6-1 and TRBJ1-1; D perhaps matches TRBD1 (5 bases). Germline-derived CDR1 and CDR2 are MNHNS and SASEGT. The CDR3 is 12 amino acids. With 2 bases removed from V and 10 bases from J, the gap between germline ends came to 11 bases. The CDR3 sequence is CASSEWGFRAFF. The CDR3 coding sequence is TGTGCCAGCAGTGAATGGGGGTTCCGAGCTTTCTTT.

The chain joins TRBV19 to TRBJ1-5; the D gene is possibly TRBD1 (5 bases). Germline CDR1 is LNHDA and CDR2 is SQIVND (reference sequence). The CDR3 has 13 amino acids. Between the trimmed V and J ends, which lost 7 bases and 5 bases, there was a span of 12 bases. The CDR3 spells CASMGPTYQPQHF. CDR3 DNA sequence: TGTGCCAGTATGGGGCCTACATATCAGCCCCAGCATTTT. The full variable domain, completed using reference TRBV19 and TRBJ1-5, is DGGITQSPKYLFRKEGQNVTLSCEQNLNHDAMYWYRQDPGQGLRLIYYSQIVNDFQKGDIAEGYSVSREKKESFPLTVTSAQKNPTAFYLCASMGPTYQPQHFGDGTRLSIL.